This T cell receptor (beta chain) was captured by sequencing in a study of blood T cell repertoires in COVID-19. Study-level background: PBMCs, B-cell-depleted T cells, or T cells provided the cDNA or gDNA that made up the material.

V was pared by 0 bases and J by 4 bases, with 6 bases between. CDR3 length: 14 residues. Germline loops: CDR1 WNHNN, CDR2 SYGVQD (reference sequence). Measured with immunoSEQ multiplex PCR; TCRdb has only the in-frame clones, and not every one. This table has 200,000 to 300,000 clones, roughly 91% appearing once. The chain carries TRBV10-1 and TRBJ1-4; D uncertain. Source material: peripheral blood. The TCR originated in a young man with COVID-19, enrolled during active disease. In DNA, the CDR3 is TGCGCCAGCAGTGAGTCCGGGAGTAATGAAAAACTGTTTTTT. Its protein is CASSESGSNEKLFF.